The entry below gives a single TCR beta chain sequence along with its context. V shed 5 bases and J 6 bases; nucleotides not matched to a gene: 10. CDR1 is MNHEY and CDR2 is SMNVEV in the germline V gene (reference sequence). This CDR3 contains 15 residues. This entry belongs to a study of blood T cell repertoires in COVID-19. Repertoires were generated with immunoSEQ multiplex PCR, while TCRdb's copy carries only in-frame clones and drops some. Among 250,000 to 350,000 clones listed, roughly nine tenths were seen once. The source material was PBMCs or T cells enriched from blood (not recorded which). This clonotype originated in a woman in her 30s who had recovered from COVID-19. The chain joins TRBV27 to TRBJ1-1, with 9 bases aligning to TRBD1. The CDR3 is CASSPATGGFAEAFF. CDR3 bases: TGTGCCAGCAGTCCGGCGACAGGGGGGTTCGCTGAAGCTTTCTTT.